One sample yielded the 25 T cell receptor beta chains listed below, sequenced in a study of molecular identifiers for immune sequencing clone quantification. TCRdb reprocessed the PCR reads via MiXCR and lists one record per CDR3 protein. The table lists around 480,000 distinct CDR3 sequences, around 25% of them singletons, with 0.76% in the top ten. Sequencing input: naive CD8+ T cells from blood, with Jurkat cell RNA spiked in. Subset: FACS-sorted CD8+CD4-CCR7+CD45RA+ naive T cells. These receptors originate from a human donor in good health. Some libraries in this study had Jurkat cell RNA spiked in.

About this clonotype: A read error may be the cause here, since a much bigger clone is one base away. The rearrangement links TRBV6-6 to TRBJ2-7, with 8 bases that match TRBD2. The V segment lost 2 bases and the J segment 9 bases; nucleotides outside the gene matches: 15. The CDR3 has 16 residues. Germline V gene data show CDR1 as MNHNY and CDR2 as SVGAGI (reference sequence). The CDR3 sequence is CASSYAVRDIGGGQYF. As DNA, the CDR3 is TGTGCCAGCAGTTACGCTGTCCGGGACATCGGGGGGGGGCAGTACTTC.

This clonotype was counted many times. The CDR3 DNA sequence: TGTGCCAGCAGCCCGACAGCGGGGGAGACCCAGTACTTC. Translated: CASSPTAGETQYF. V gene TRBV7-9 combines with J gene TRBJ2-5, with TRBD2 matching 7 bases. Germline-derived CDR1 and CDR2 are SEHNR and FQNEAQ (reference sequence). CDR3 size: 13 residues. Trimming took 5 bases from V and 5 from J; bases not matched to a gene: 5.

The chain recombines TRBV4-1 with TRBJ2-6, with D tentatively TRBD1 (5 bases). V dropped 4 bases and J dropped 0 bases, with 19 bases sitting between them. Germline V CDR1 and CDR2: MGHRA, YSYEKL. The CDR3 sequence is 19 residues long. For the CDR3, the DNA is TGCGCCAGCAGCCGAACCACTTCGACAGCCAGCTCTGGGGCCAACGTCCTGACTTTC. It encodes CASSRTTSTASSGANVLTF.

This clonotype was seen a handful of times. The rearrangement joins TRBV15 to TRBJ2-7, with a weak D call TRBD1 (5 bases). The germline V gene has CDR1 LNHNV and CDR2 YYDKDF (reference sequence). This CDR3 spans 12 amino acids. The ends were cut back, 0 bases at V and 5 bases at J, with 5 bases in the middle. The DNA of the CDR3 is TGTGCCACCAGCAGAGACAGGGACGAGCAGTACTTC. Translated, it gives CATSRDRDEQYF.

The V call is TRBV19, the J call TRBJ2-2, with 14 bases aligning to TRBD2. V lost 4 bases to trimming and J lost 9 bases; unmatched junction nucleotides: 7. CDR1 and CDR2 from the germline V gene are LNHDA and SQIVND (reference sequence). The CDR3 contains 16 residues. In nucleotides, the CDR3 is TGTGCCAGTAGTAACCTGGGACTAGCGGGAGCAAGGGAGCTGTTTTTT. Translated, it gives CASSNLGLAGARELFF. The full variable domain, with the rest looked up from reference TRBV19 and TRBJ2-2, is DGGITQSPKYLFRKEGQNVTLSCEQNLNHDAMYWYRQDPGQGLRLIYYSQIVNDFQKGDIAEGYSVSREKKESFPLTVTSAQKNPTAFYLCASSNLGLAGARELFFGEGSRLTVL.

There are many counts of this clonotype. The V and J genes are TRBV7-9 and TRBJ1-1; D call uncertain. Trimming removed 2 bases from V and 3 bases from J, with 4 bases in between. Per the germline V gene, CDR1 is SEHNR and CDR2 is FQNEAQ (reference sequence). The CDR3 length is 12 residues. The CDR3: CASSLSDTEAFF. The CDR3 DNA reads TGTGCCAGCAGCTTATCAGACACTGAAGCTTTCTTT.

This clonotype has more than one count but fewer than ten. V is TRBV30 and J is TRBJ2-3; 10 bases fit TRBD2. With V trimmed by 0 bases and J by 4 bases, 7 bases remained unmatched. The V gene's germline CDR1 is GTSNPN and CDR2 SVGIG (reference sequence). There are 16 residues in the CDR3. CDR3 region: CAWSVSAGGYPDTQYF. CDR3 coding DNA: TGTGCCTGGAGTGTCTCAGCGGGGGGGTATCCAGATACGCAGTATTTT.

The chain has TRBV20-1 and TRBJ2-1; weak D call: TRBD1 (6 bases). Trimming left V 5 bases short and J 8 bases short, with 25 bases between. CDR1 and CDR2 (germline): DFQATT, SNEGSKA (reference sequence). This CDR3 spans 16 amino acids. The CDR3 protein is CSASADDRCRMDEQFF. The CDR3 DNA sequence: TGCAGTGCTTCAGCTGATGACAGGTGTCGCATGGATGAGCAGTTCTTC.

The gene calls are TRBV19 and TRBJ1-2; a weak D match, TRBD1 (5 bases). The CDR3 has 15 amino acids. CDR1 is LNHDA and CDR2 is SQIVND in the germline V gene (reference sequence). Trimming shortened V by 7 bases and J by 4 bases, and 19 bases separated the two germline ends. The chain's CDR3 is CASNMALRGLYGYTF. In DNA, the CDR3 is TGTGCCAGTAATATGGCCCTTCGGGGACTCTATGGCTACACCTTC.

The chain combines TRBV11-2 with TRBJ1-2; D gene ambiguous. The V gene lost 4 bases and the J gene lost 4 bases, with 16 bases spanning the gap. The CDR3 runs 15 residues. In germline, CDR1 is SGHAT, CDR2 FQNNGV. This CDR3 reads CASSSDFETGYGYTF. CDR3 bases: TGTGCCAGCAGCTCGGACTTCGAGACCGGCTATGGCTACACCTTC.

This clonotype appeared many times. In DNA, the CDR3 is TGTGCCAGCAGTTACACGCAGATCTCTGGGGCCAACGTCCTGACTTTC. It codes for CASSYTQISGANVLTF. V and J are TRBV6-2 or TRBV6-3 and TRBJ2-6; D not resolved. Trimming shortened V by 2 bases and J by 0 bases, and 8 bases separated the two germline ends. Germline CDR1 reads MNHEY; CDR2 reads SVGEGT. The CDR3 sequence is 16 residues long.

In its sample, this clonotype was seen many times. The rearrangement joins TRBV20-1 to TRBJ1-1, with D perhaps matching TRBD1 (5 bases). Germline CDR1 and CDR2: DFQATT and SNEGSKA (reference sequence). CDR3 length equals 14 residues. Trimming pared 1 base from V and 0 bases from J, leaving 9 bases between. CDR3 protein: CSARAGRMNTEAFF. CDR3 sequence (DNA): TGCAGTGCTAGAGCAGGGAGAATGAACACTGAAGCTTTCTTT.

This rearrangement joins TRBV4-1 to TRBJ2-5; D ambiguous. Trimming stripped 0 bases from V and 3 bases from J, with 8 bases between. CDR1 MGHRA and CDR2 YSYEKL come from the germline V gene. CDR3 length: 14 amino acids. CDR3 protein: CASSQDTWKETQYF. Written as DNA, the CDR3 is TGCGCCAGCAGCCAAGATACGTGGAAAGAGACCCAGTACTTC.

Note on this clonotype: Just one base apart from a much larger clone, this may be a read error. The chain joins TRBV2 to TRBJ2-7; TRBD2 might be the D (6 bases). The germline V gene has CDR1 SNHLY and CDR2 FYNNEI. This CDR3 region has 14 residues. With 4 bases removed from V and 3 bases from J, the gap between germline ends came to 13 bases. CDR3: CASSGRAGGYEQYF. The CDR3 bases are TGTGCCAGCAGTGGCCGGGCCGGGGGCTACGAGCAGTACTTC.

This clonotype was found a few times. The chain has TRBV6-5 and TRBJ1-1; TRBD1 matches 8 bases. The V segment lost 0 bases and the J segment 4 bases; nucleotides outside the gene matches: 13. This CDR3 has 18 amino acids. CDR1 is MNHEY and CDR2 is SVGAGI in the germline V gene. The CDR3 region has the DNA TGTGCCAGCAGTTACTCGCTGGACAGGGCTTTCTTGGGCACTGAAGCTTTCTTT. It translates to CASSYSLDRAFLGTEAFF.

This clonotype was counted only a few times. This chain uses TRBV3-1 with TRBJ2-7, with D tentatively TRBD1 (6 bases). The CDR3 contains 17 residues. V was shortened by 1 base and J by 0 bases, with 16 bases between the two germline ends. Germline V gives CDR1 LGHDT, CDR2 YNNKEL (reference sequence). The CDR3 reads CASSQVWQGPTSYEQYF. CDR3 bases: TGTGCCAGCAGCCAAGTTTGGCAGGGGCCAACCTCCTACGAGCAGTACTTC.

This clonotype was seen a few times. The gene calls are TRBV6-6 and TRBJ1-4; D uncertain. Germline V gene data show CDR1 as MNHNY and CDR2 as SVGAGI (reference sequence). Trimming took off 8 bases at V and 8 bases at J, with 15 bases between the two ends. The CDR3 consists of 13 residues. In nucleotides, the CDR3 is TGTGCCAGCGGTGAGACACTTGAGGAAAAACTGTTTTTT. This sequence encodes CASGETLEEKLFF.

The chain employs TRBV7-9 and TRBJ2-7; D remains unclear. There are 14 residues in the CDR3. Trimming shortened V by 1 base and J by 1 base, and 8 bases separated the two germline ends. Germline V gives CDR1 SEHNR, CDR2 FQNEAQ (reference sequence). The CDR3 sequence: CASSLGHRSYEQYF. CDR3 nucleotide sequence: TGTGCCAGCAGCTTAGGACACAGATCCTACGAGCAGTACTTC.

Concerning this clonotype: Being one base from a much bigger clone, this may be a read error. The genes are TRBV28 and TRBJ2-7; D possibly corresponds to TRBD1 (6 bases). Germline loops: CDR1 MDHEN, CDR2 SYDVKM. This CDR3 has 13 residues. The CDR3 DNA reads as TGTGCCAGCAGCGCCACAGGGTCCTACAAGCAGTACTTC. It translates to CASSATGSYKQYF.

There are a few counts of this clonotype. A clone one base away is much larger, so this may be a read error. The chain uses TRBV7-9 and TRBJ2-3, with D possibly matching TRBD1 (7 bases). The CDR3 runs to 16 residues. Germline V gene sequence: CDR1 SEHNR, CDR2 FQNEAQ (reference sequence). Trimming removed 4 bases at V and 3 bases at J, with 17 bases between. The CDR3 protein is CASSSGGFLPTDTQYF. CDR3 nucleotides: TGTGCCAGCAGCTCAGGGGGGTTTTTACCAACAGATACGCAGTATTTT.

This clonotype was observed a few times. The gene calls are TRBV9 and TRBJ2-3; 8 nucleotides align to TRBD2. Germline CDR1 reads SGDLS; CDR2 reads YYNGEE. Unmatched junction bases numbered 3, after V lost 0 bases and J lost 0 bases. This CDR3 region has 16 residues. CDR3 in amino acids: CASSVGVAGSTDTQYF. CDR3 nucleotides: TGTGCCAGCAGCGTAGGGGTAGCGGGGAGCACAGATACGCAGTATTTT.

At least ten counts were recorded for this clonotype. The genes are TRBV5-1 and TRBJ1-1; a weak D match, TRBD1 (6 bases). CDR1 and CDR2 (germline): SGHRS, YFSETQ. CDR3 length: 16 residues. V gave up 4 bases and J gave up 0 bases, with 16 bases separating them. CDR3 sequence: CASSPEGVRMNTEAFF. Written as DNA, the CDR3 is TGCGCCAGCAGCCCGGAGGGGGTCCGCATGAACACTGAAGCTTTCTTT. Combining the CDR3 with reference TRBV5-1 and TRBJ1-1 gives the whole variable domain KAGVTQTPRYLIKTRGQQVTLSCSPISGHRSVSWYQQTPGQGLQFLFEYFSETQRNKGNFPGRFSGRQFSNSRSEMNVSTLELGDSALYLCASSPEGVRMNTEAFFGQGTRLTVV.

This clonotype was detected a few times. V and J are TRBV12-3 or TRBV12-4 and TRBJ1-1; a possible D gene is TRBD1 (5 bases). V shed 3 bases and J shed 4 bases, with 12 bases lying between them. This CDR3 region has 14 residues. The CDR3, as DNA: TGTGCCAGCAGTTTGGCCTGGCAGGGCACTGAAGCTTTCTTT. Translating it yields CASSLAWQGTEAFF.

The chain combines TRBV13 with TRBJ2-4; either TRBD1 or TRBD2 may fit D (5 bases each). The CDR3 is 15 residues long. Germline V gene sequence: CDR1 PRHDT, CDR2 FYEKMQ (reference sequence). V lost 3 bases, J lost 3 bases, and 12 bases lay in between. As DNA, the CDR3 is TGTGCCAGCAGCTTTCGAGGGGCGGTCAAAAACATTCAGTACTTC. This translates into CASSFRGAVKNIQYF.

This chain connects TRBV9 to TRBJ2-7; D call uncertain. Germline CDR1 SGDLS, CDR2 YYNGEE. This CDR3 spans 14 amino acids. Trimming removed 0 bases from V and 3 bases from J, with 10 bases in between. CDR3: CASSVADHGYEQYF. CDR3 sequence (DNA): TGTGCCAGCAGCGTAGCTGACCATGGCTACGAGCAGTACTTC.